The 28 T cell receptor beta chains reported below all come from one sample, sequenced in a study of T cells after yellow fever vaccination (dated by TCRdb to the late 2010s). Taken with the paper, the label for treatment or condition translates to: live attenuated yellow fever vaccine strain. The library was generated by 5' RACE. The instrument given in TCRdb is Illumina HiSeq 2500. TCRdb ran its own pipeline on the public reads, namely fastp trimming at Q25 and MiXCR clone calling, and kept in-frame beta chains. Each record represents a unique CDR3 protein, reported with the most common genes and DNA among its rows. This sample comprises some 150,000 distinct CDR3 sequences, about 6.2% of them detected only once. Approximately 0.61% of the sample is in the top ten clones. This material consisted of CD4+ T cells sorted from PBMCs, taken 10 days after the yellow fever booster vaccination. The source is a man aged 30 to 45 who received the YFV17D yellow fever vaccine.

In its sample, this clonotype was seen many times. The chain is built from TRBV4-2 and TRBJ2-5; tentatively, D is TRBD1 or TRBD2 (5 bases each). CDR1 LGHNA and CDR2 YNFKEQ come from the germline V gene. The CDR3 is made up of 14 amino acids. Deletions cut 0 bases from V and 7 bases from J, with 12 bases between. The CDR3 nucleotides are TGTGCCAGCAGCCAAGATTTGAGGGGTCCGACCCAGTACTTC. It translates to CASSQDLRGPTQYF.

The CDR3, as DNA: TGCGCCAGCAGCCGGCGGGCGAATGAGCAGTTCTTC. Translated: CASSRRANEQFF. The chain has TRBV4-3 and TRBJ2-1; maybe TRBD2 (5 bases). V gave up 4 bases and J gave up 7 bases, with 8 bases separating them. The germline CDR1 and CDR2 sequences are LGHNA and YSLEER. The CDR3 has 12 residues.

The table lists this clonotype with many counts. The CDR3 sequence is CASSQPQGTGPWGYGYTF. The CDR3 coding sequence is TGCGCCAGCAGCCAACCCCAAGGGACAGGCCCCTGGGGCTATGGCTACACCTTC. The chain couples TRBV4-3 to TRBJ1-2; 8 bases map to TRBD1. The CDR3 runs 18 residues. V gave up 2 bases and J gave up 4 bases; unmatched junction bases: 15. Germline V gene sequence: CDR1 LGHNA, CDR2 YSLEER.

This clonotype was detected many times. The chain carries TRBV7-7 and TRBJ2-7; the D gene is possibly TRBD1 (5 bases). The germline V gene encodes CDR1 SSHAT and CDR2 FNYEAQ (reference sequence). This CDR3 has 13 residues. Trimming stripped 1 base from V and 6 bases from J, with 10 bases between. The DNA of the CDR3 is TGTGCCAGCAGCTTAGACGCAGGGCGCGAGCAGTACTTC. This codes for CASSLDAGREQYF.

This clonotype has at least ten counts. This chain connects TRBV18 to TRBJ2-5; D may be TRBD1 (6 bases). Trimming removed 5 bases from V and 5 bases from J, with 12 bases in between. Germline values: CDR1 KGHSH, CDR2 LQKENI. The CDR3 consists of 13 residues. The CDR3 here is CASSWTERETQYF. The CDR3 DNA is TGTGCCAGCTCATGGACAGAGAGGGAGACCCAGTACTTC.

This clonotype was observed at least ten times. This chain uses TRBV15 with TRBJ2-5; D not certain. CDR1 is LNHNV and CDR2 is YYDKDF in the germline V gene (reference sequence). The CDR3 is made up of 14 amino acids. V was clipped by 1 base and J by 3 bases, with 9 bases between them. The CDR3 DNA follows: TGTGCCACCAGCAGAGGGGGAAAGGAAGAGACCCAGTACTTC. Its translation is CATSRGGKEETQYF.

This clonotype was counted at least ten times. V is TRBV18 and J is TRBJ1-1; no clear D. Germline V gene data show CDR1 as KGHSH and CDR2 as LQKENI. Trimming cost V 0 bases and J 4 bases, with 3 bases left between them. The CDR3 is made up of 12 amino acids. CDR3 sequence: CASSPPVTEAFF. For the CDR3, the DNA is TGTGCCAGCTCACCACCGGTCACTGAAGCTTTCTTT. Supplemented by reference TRBV18 and TRBJ1-1, the full variable domain reads NAGVMQNPRHLVRRRGQEARLRCSPMKGHSHVYWYRQLPEEGLKFMVYLQKENIIDESGMPKERFSAEFPKEGPSILRIQQVVRGDSAAYFCASSPPVTEAFFGQGTRLTVV.

This clonotype showed up many times. The CDR3 here is CASSLGGHSSYNEQFF. The CDR3 region has the DNA TGTGCCAGCAGTTTAGGGGGACACAGCTCCTACAATGAGCAGTTCTTC. The gene calls are TRBV12-3 or TRBV12-4 and TRBJ2-1, with D perhaps matching TRBD1 (6 bases). With 1 base removed from V and 0 bases from J, the gap between germline ends came to 10 bases. CDR3 length equals 16 residues.

The sample holds many counts of this clonotype. V usage is TRBV6-5 and J usage is TRBJ2-2; D gene ambiguous. Germline loops: CDR1 MNHEY, CDR2 SVGAGI. Trimming left V 6 bases short and J 3 bases short, with 2 bases between. This CDR3 contains 11 residues. The CDR3 loop is CASRHTGELFF. For the CDR3, the DNA is TGTGCCAGCAGACACACCGGGGAGCTGTTTTTT.

This clonotype was recorded at least ten times. This rearrangement joins TRBV20-1 to TRBJ1-1; D not certain. The CDR3 totals 14 residues. Trimming left V 3 bases short and J 1 base short, with 12 bases between. Germline V gene lookup returns CDR1 DFQATT and CDR2 SNEGSKA (reference sequence). In DNA form, the CDR3 reads TGCAGTGCTAGGGACCTTACGGGGAACACTGAAGCTTTCTTT. It translates to CSARDLTGNTEAFF.

Comments on this clonotype: A much larger clone lies a single base off, so this may be a read error. This chain uses TRBV4-1 with TRBJ2-3; D perhaps matches TRBD2 (6 bases). There are 20 residues in the CDR3. CDR1 is MGHRA and CDR2 is YSYEKL in the germline V gene. In DNA, the CDR3 is TGCGCCAGCAGCCAAGCCCTCGGGGGTGTCATAAAGTCTAGCACAGTTACGCAGTATTTT. Residues: CASSQALGGVIKSSTVTQYF.

This clonotype was observed a few times. J is TRBJ1-1 and V is TRBV29-1; D is undetermined. There are 14 residues in the CDR3. The germline V gene has CDR1 SQVTM and CDR2 ANQGSEA. Deletions cut 6 bases from V and 0 bases from J, with 14 bases between. As DNA, the CDR3 is TGCAGCGTCCGGGCCAATATAATGAACACTGAAGCTTTCTTT. Protein product: CSVRANIMNTEAFF.

This clonotype has ten or more counts. CDR3 nucleotide sequence: TGTGCCAGTATGAACTCTAAACTCGAGGGGCACAACACTGAAGCTTTCTTT. Residues: CASMNSKLEGHNTEAFF. The chain recombines TRBV19 with TRBJ1-1; D perhaps matches TRBD1 (5 bases). The CDR3 has 17 amino acids. Germline V lookup: CDR1 LNHDA, CDR2 SQIVND (reference sequence). Trimming took off 7 bases at V and 2 bases at J, with 23 bases between the two ends.

This clonotype was observed many times. V and J are TRBV7-2 and TRBJ2-3; D ambiguous. CDR1 SGHTA and CDR2 FQGNSA come from the germline V gene. V lost 5 bases and J 6 bases, leaving 9 bases between the germline ends. The CDR3 consists of 12 residues. The CDR3 spells CASSGQWDTQYF. The CDR3 bases are TGTGCCAGCAGCGGTCAATGGGATACGCAGTATTTT. Supplemented by reference TRBV7-2 and TRBJ2-3, the full variable domain reads GAGVSQSPSNKVTEKGKDVELRCDPISGHTALYWYRQSLGQGLEFLIYFQGNSAPDKSGLPSDRFSAERTGGSVSTLTIQRTQQEDSAVYLCASSGQWDTQYFGPGTRLTVL.

In this sample, this clonotype turned up many times. The V and J genes are TRBV27 and TRBJ2-5; D is undetermined. The CDR3 has 13 residues. CDR1 and CDR2 from the germline V gene are MNHEY and SMNVEV (reference sequence). The germline V and J ends were trimmed by 4 bases and 2 bases, with 8 bases remaining between them. DNA of the CDR3: TGTGCCAGCAGTTCCGCGTGGCAAGAGACCCAGTACTTC. Encoded protein: CASSSAWQETQYF.

This clonotype was detected only a few times. The rearrangement uses TRBV30 and TRBJ1-1; D possibly corresponds to TRBD1 (5 bases). This CDR3 contains 12 residues. Deletions cut 7 bases from V and 0 bases from J, with 9 bases between. Germline values: CDR1 GTSNPN, CDR2 SVGIG (reference sequence). The CDR3 DNA reads TGTGCCTCCGGACACCTGAACACTGAAGCTTTCTTT. It translates to CASGHLNTEAFF.

This clonotype was counted ten times or more. The junction does not match germline at one end; this may be a read error. This chain links TRBV7-9 with TRBJ2-7; 12 bases line up with TRBD2. The CDR3 spans 14 residues. Germline-derived CDR1 and CDR2 are SEHNR and FQNEAQ (reference sequence). CDR3 in amino acids: CASSLAGGTYEQYF. CDR3 DNA sequence: TGTGCCAGCAGCCTAGCGGGAGGGACGTACGAGCAGTACTTC.

This clonotype was found many times. The V call is TRBV6-2 or TRBV6-3, the J call TRBJ2-7; D is undetermined. Germline V gene data show CDR1 as MNHEY and CDR2 as SVGEGT. The ends were cut back, 6 bases at V and 7 bases at J, with 13 bases in the middle. The CDR3 runs to 12 residues. DNA for the CDR3: TGTGCCAGCAGAGACCTTCGAGAAGAGCAGTACTTC. Residues: CASRDLREEQYF.

This clonotype was seen repeatedly, ten times or more. The V call is TRBV27, the J call TRBJ2-5, with 9 bases lining up with TRBD2. The CDR3 is 18 residues long. Germline CDR1 MNHEY, CDR2 SMNVEV (reference sequence). The V and J ends lost 6 bases and 6 bases, in that order; junction bases with no gene match: 20. CDR3 amino acids: CASSPWGGGRELMKTQYF. The CDR3, as DNA: TGTGCCAGCAGCCCCTGGGGGGGCGGGAGGGAGTTGATGAAGACCCAGTACTTC.

This clonotype was detected many times. The junction shows a germline mismatch at one end, possibly a read error. The chain is built from TRBV5-1 and TRBJ2-1; D call uncertain. Germline loops: CDR1 SGHRS, CDR2 YFSETQ. The CDR3 is 14 residues long. Here the CDR3 DNA reads TGCGCCAGCAGCTTGGAGGGCCGCCCTAATGGGCAGTTCTTC. Translated, it gives CASSLEGRPNGQFF. The complete variable domain, with remaining parts taken from reference TRBV5-1 and TRBJ2-1, reads KAGVTQTPRYLIKTRGQQVTLSCSPISGHRSVSWYQQTPGQGLQFLFEYFSETQRNKGNFPGRFSGRQFSNSRSEMNVSTLELGDSALYLCASSLEGRPNGQFFGPGTRLTVL.

The sample holds many counts of this clonotype. This sequence joins TRBV19 and TRBJ2-7; D not resolved. Trimming cost V 5 bases and J 0 bases, with 14 bases left between them. CDR3 length: 15 amino acids. Germline V gene sequence: CDR1 LNHDA, CDR2 SQIVND (reference sequence). CDR3 residues: CASSPIPGSSYEQYF. DNA of the CDR3: TGTGCCAGTAGTCCGATCCCAGGTTCCTCCTACGAGCAGTACTTC.

The CDR3 DNA is TGTGCCAGCAGTTTAACAGGCCTACCACGGGAGACCCAGTACTTC. Protein product: CASSLTGLPRETQYF. This chain joins TRBV27 and TRBJ2-5, with D possibly matching TRBD1 (5 bases). Germline V gene lookup returns CDR1 MNHEY and CDR2 SMNVEV (reference sequence). Trimming stripped 2 bases from V and 5 bases from J, with 15 bases between. The CDR3 is made up of 15 amino acids.

This clonotype was seen only a few times. The rearrangement uses TRBV14 and TRBJ1-2; no firm D call. Trimming took 1 base from V and 4 from J, leaving 10 bases between them. Germline CDR1 SGHDN, CDR2 FVKESK. The CDR3 consists of 14 residues. As DNA, the CDR3 is TGTGCCAGCAGCCAAGGGGCACTCCCCTATGGCTACACCTTC. Translation gives CASSQGALPYGYTF.

This clonotype turned up a few times. The J gene is TRBJ2-1, the V gene TRBV20-1, with 11 nucleotides matching TRBD2. This CDR3 region has 15 residues. Germline V gene sequence: CDR1 DFQATT, CDR2 SNEGSKA (reference sequence). Trimming took 4 bases from V and 8 from J; bases not matched to a gene: 10. CDR3 in amino acids: CSATGLAGRGYEQFF. In DNA, the CDR3 is TGCAGTGCTACCGGACTAGCGGGTAGAGGTTATGAGCAGTTCTTC.

This clonotype has ten or more counts. The chain couples TRBV5-4 to TRBJ2-3, with a tentative D call TRBD2 (6 bases). V dropped 3 bases and J dropped 6 bases, with 14 bases sitting between them. This CDR3 is built from 14 residues. In germline, CDR1 is SGHNT, CDR2 YYREEE (reference sequence). CDR3 sequence reads: CASSSPGREDTQYF. The CDR3, as DNA: TGTGCCAGCAGCTCGCCCGGCCGGGAGGATACGCAGTATTTT.

This clonotype was observed many times. The chain recombines TRBV12-3 or TRBV12-4 with TRBJ2-2, with D perhaps TRBD2 (5 bases). This CDR3 has 15 residues. V lost 7 bases, J lost 6 bases, and 18 bases lay in between. The CDR3: CASIPGLGSAGELFF. The CDR3 DNA sequence: TGTGCCAGCATCCCTGGCCTAGGTAGCGCCGGGGAGCTGTTTTTT.

This clonotype was picked up many times. V and J are TRBV21-1 and TRBJ2-7. TRBV21-1 is a listed pseudogene. CDR3 length equals 11 residues. The CDR3 loop is CASSPNYEQYF. CDR3 DNA sequence: TGTGCCAGCAGCCCAAATTACGAGCAGTACTTC.

The rearrangement joins TRBV25-1 to TRBJ2-7, with a tentative D call TRBD1 (6 bases). V lost 4 bases, J lost 4 bases, and 17 bases lay in between. There are 15 residues in the CDR3. Per the germline V gene, CDR1 is MGHDK and CDR2 is SYGVNS. CDR3 protein: CASSVVGTPPYEQYF. DNA for the CDR3: TGTGCCAGCAGTGTGGTTGGGACACCGCCATACGAGCAGTACTTC.